The rows below give T cell receptor beta chains drawn from one sample of a study of shared clonotypes between healthy human individuals. Produced via immunoSEQ multiplex PCR; TCRdb's table is partial and in-frame only. The repertoire holds roughly 2.5 million clones, with over 85% as singletons. Sequenced sample: naive CD4+ T cells sorted from blood. The receptors were sampled from a man between 18 and 29 years old in good health. CDR3s leave out the opening cysteine and the closing phenylalanine or tryptophan. The order of the fields is J gene, clone size, CDR3 length, V gene, CDR3 protein. Size is stated for part of the rows, as once, few or many counts, or as a class when the clone is expanded.

TRBJ2-3,.,13,TRBV6-5,ASSAGTSGKDTQY
TRBJ2-7,.,13,TRBV7-3,ASSLTGTPNYEQY
TRBJ1-6,.,14,TRBV5-4,ASSPLGQGAGSPLH
TRBJ2-3,.,14,TRBV7-2,ASSLEVAGGTDTQY
TRBJ2-3,.,13,TRBV5-1,ASFPGGVSTDTQY
TRBJ2-5,.,11,TRBV9,ASSQVLSATQY
TRBJ2-7,.,18,TRBV4-2,ASSQVLSAGAGGAGNEQY
TRBJ2-7,.,13,TRBV10-3,ATRSGGAEASEQY
TRBJ2-1,.,17,TRBV6-4,AITPSGTSGSGTYNEQF
TRBJ2-1,.,12,TRBV2,ASSEDYSYNEQF
TRBJ2-1,.,13,TRBV5-1,ASSFWGGSYNEQF
TRBJ1-5,.,14,TRBV28,ASSLQGTGANQPQH
TRBJ1-2,.,14,TRBV7-9,ASSLARGRFNYGYT
TRBJ2-4,once,11,TRBV6-5,ASRERAKNIQY
TRBJ1-5,.,13,TRBV2,ASMSNRGPNQPQH
TRBJ2-7,.,12,TRBV5-8,ASNSSYRDYEQY
TRBJ2-3,.,16,TRBV18,ASSPYGTSGGSTDTQY
TRBJ2-3,.,13,TRBV29-1,SGTGGDRATDTQY
TRBJ1-3,.,12,TRBV10-2,ASQSGGPGNTIY
TRBJ2-7,.,11,TRBV5-1,ASSHTGTYEQY
TRBJ2-1,.,12,TRBV30,AWSTGKGGNEQF
TRBJ1-1,.,9,TRBV28,ASTLTGLAF
TRBJ2-1,.,13,TRBV2,ASSDWTSGSNEQF
TRBJ2-2,.,13,TRBV4-1,ASSQQTRNTGELF
TRBJ2-7,.,10,TRBV30,AWTGGSYEQY
TRBJ1-5,.,16,TRBV4-1,ASSQELGGKGSNQPQH
TRBJ1-1,.,12,TRBV6-6,ASRSSGGNTEAF
TRBJ2-1,.,13,TRBV2,ASSLLAGGKNEQF
TRBJ1-2,.,11,TRBV28,ASSGTGNYGYT
TRBJ1-4,.,13,TRBV5-8,ASSLEGGRSEKLF
TRBJ2-7,.,14,TRBV5-1,ASSPSGTRSSYEQY
TRBJ1-2,.,10,TRBV18,ASSPGVYGYT
TRBJ2-3,.,12,TRBV7-9,ASRRGLAADTQY
TRBJ2-7,.,14,TRBV6-6,ASSYGSSGRGYEQY
TRBJ2-7,.,13,TRBV6-1,ASSEGTSLNYEQY
TRBJ1-6,once,13,TRBV7-2,ASSPRGGYNSPLH
TRBJ2-2,.,12,TRBV2,ATSQGASTGELF
TRBJ1-5,.,15,TRBV7-2,ASSLAPGDSSNQPQH
TRBJ2-2,.,11,TRBV6-5,ASRATRLGELF
TRBJ1-2,.,13,TRBV4-1,ASSSMGQGNYGYT